The 8 T cell receptor beta chains in this list originate from one sample, sequenced in a study of blood T cell repertoires in COVID-19. Profiled with immunoSEQ multiplex PCR; TCRdb holds only in-frame clones, not every one. The data show under 250,000 clones, about 80% seen once. Sequencing was performed on PBMCs or T cells enriched from blood (not recorded which). The origin of the receptors is a woman in her thirties or forties with acute COVID-19.

This rearrangement joins TRBV19 to TRBJ2-2; D unresolved. Trimming removed 1 base from V and 3 bases from J, with 15 bases in between. The CDR3 length is 17 residues. CDR1 is LNHDA, CDR2 SQIVND, per germline (reference sequence). The CDR3 DNA sequence: TGTGCCAGTAGTATAGGTGGAGCCCTGGGTCACACCGGGGAGCTGTTTTTT. Translating it yields CASSIGGALGHTGELFF.

The chain joins TRBV7-6 to TRBJ2-7, with TRBD1 matching 9 bases. Germline-derived CDR1 and CDR2 are SGHVS and FNYEAQ. V gave up 1 base and J gave up 0 bases; unmatched junction bases: 4. This CDR3 has 16 amino acids. This CDR3 is CASSLEGTGISYEQYF. The CDR3 DNA sequence: TGTGCCAGCAGCTTAGAGGGGACAGGGATCTCCTACGAGCAGTACTTC.

This clone was counted between two and nine times. V usage is TRBV4-2 and J usage is TRBJ2-3; tentatively, D is TRBD2 (7 bases). Germline lookup yields CDR1 LGHNA and CDR2 YNFKEQ. The CDR3 sequence is 15 residues long. V was pared by 0 bases and J by 5 bases, with 12 bases between. The CDR3 DNA is TGTGCCAGCAGCCAAGAGGGGGGGCGAGTAGATACGCAGTATTTT. Its translation is CASSQEGGRVDTQYF.

The chain uses TRBV24-1 and TRBJ2-7; 7 bases line up with TRBD1. Per germline, CDR1 KGHDR and CDR2 SFDVKD. CDR3 size: 16 residues. The ends lost 10 bases at V and 3 bases at J; junction bases unmatched: 17. CDR3 region: CATVANGTEKHYEQYF. CDR3 DNA sequence: TGTGCCACGGTCGCCAACGGGACAGAAAAGCACTACGAGCAGTACTTC.

The rearrangement joins TRBV7-8 to TRBJ1-3; a weak D match, TRBD1 (6 bases). Trimming took 1 base from V and 0 from J, leaving 10 bases between them. The CDR3 totals 16 residues. From germline, CDR1 is SGHVS and CDR2 FQNEAQ. CDR3 region: CASSLVAGASGNTIYF. Written as DNA, the CDR3 is TGTGCCAGCAGCTTAGTCGCAGGGGCCTCTGGAAACACCATATATTTT. The complete variable domain, with remaining parts taken from reference TRBV7-8 and TRBJ1-3, reads GAGVSQSPRYKVAKRGQDVALRCDPISGHVSLFWYQQALGQGPEFLTYFQNEAQLDKSGLPSDRFFAERPEGSVSTLKIQRTQQEDSAVYLCASSLVAGASGNTIYFGEGSWLTVV.

This clone has only one observation. V gene TRBV11-2 combines with J gene TRBJ2-7; the match to TRBD2 covers 7 bases. CDR1 is SGHAT and CDR2 is FQNNGV in the germline V gene. This CDR3 has 14 amino acids. V shed 5 bases, J shed 2 bases, and the junction held 6 bases outside the gene matches. As DNA, the CDR3 is TGTGCCAGCAGCGTATCTAGCGGAACCTACGAGCAGTACTTC. Protein product: CASSVSSGTYEQYF.

The genes are TRBV6-5 and TRBJ1-5, with 10 bases aligning to TRBD1. J lost 11 bases, V lost 5 bases, and 12 bases had no gene match. The germline V gene has CDR1 MNHEY and CDR2 SVGAGI. The CDR3 is 15 amino acids. CDR3 in amino acids: CASSMVGQGTESQHF. In DNA, the CDR3 is TGTGCCAGCAGTATGGTGGGACAGGGGACGGAATCCCAGCATTTT.

The rearrangement uses TRBV5-6 and TRBJ2-1; 8 positions agree with TRBD2. CDR1 and CDR2 (germline): SGHDT, YYEEEE. J gave up 5 bases and V 0 bases, and 4 bases lay outside the gene matches. The CDR3 covers 15 residues. The CDR3 sequence is CASSLVSGDNNEQFF. CDR3 in DNA: TGTGCCAGCAGCTTGGTTAGCGGGGATAACAATGAGCAGTTCTTC.